This T cell receptor beta chain appears in the sequencing data of a study of identical twins. Study-level points and caveats: Researchers reported weaker excess twin sharing in beta out-of-frame sequences. Zero-insertion analyses could be partly confounded by invariant MAIT and iNKT cells.

A note on this clonotype: What it binds is unknown.

Each CDR3 protein is one row after TCRdb ran MiXCR on the 5' RACE reads. Found here are approximately 680,000 distinct CDR3 sequences, under 8.5% of them singletons; the top ten hold over 1.5%. In germline, CDR1 is MDHEN, CDR2 SYDVKM. V trimming: 2 bases; J trimming: 7 bases; junction bases outside the gene matches: 5. The CDR3 loop spans 15 amino acids. These same data were also listed under a study on yellow fever vaccine responses in identical twins.

V gene TRBV28 combines with J gene TRBJ1-6; 7 nucleotides agree with TRBD1. This sequence originates from a woman aged 18 to 35 in good health. Source material: PBMCs. The CDR3 here is CASSLIGGMNSPLHF. The DNA for the CDR3 is TGTGCCAGCAGTTTAATAGGGGGCATGAATTCACCCCTCCACTTT. Based on the CDR3 plus reference TRBV28 and TRBJ1-6, the full variable domain is DVKVTQSSRYLVKRTGEKVFLECVQDMDHENMFWYRQDPGLGLRLIYFSYDVKMKEKGDIPEGYSVSREKKERFSLILESASTNQTSMYLCASSLIGGMNSPLHFGNGTRLTVT.